These 25 T cell receptor beta chains were sequenced from one sample in a study of T cell responses to AZD1222 COVID-19 vaccine. Clones were sequenced by immunoSEQ multiplex PCR, and TCRdb holds only the in-frame ones, with some missing. The sample records roughly 100,000 clones, 70% to 90% being singletons. This specimen was peripheral blood, taken on day 0 of AZD1222 vaccination. Receptor source: an adult in good health.

In nucleotides, the CDR3 is TGTGCCAGCCGAAACAGGATAGGACAGGACCCCTTGGGCGATGAGCAGTTCTTC. This encodes CASRNRIGQDPLGDEQFF. The V gene is TRBV5-5, the J gene TRBJ2-1, with 7 bases that match TRBD1. This CDR3 is 18 amino acids long. The trim removed 7 bases at V and 8 bases at J, leaving 24 bases unmatched. CDR1 and CDR2 from the germline V gene are SGHKS and YYEKEE (reference sequence).

The chain recombines TRBV3-1 (or the pseudogene TRBV3-2) with TRBJ2-5, with 10 positions matching TRBD1. With V trimmed by 5 bases and J by 6 bases, 9 bases remained unmatched. CDR1 is LGHDT and CDR2 is YNNKEL in the germline V gene (reference sequence). This CDR3 has 15 residues. The chain's CDR3 is CASSSGTGDQQTQYF. The DNA for the CDR3 is TGTGCCAGCAGCTCCGGGACAGGGGACCAGCAGACCCAGTACTTC.

This clone was seen more than once but under ten times. CDR3 nucleotide sequence: TGTGCCATCAGTGAGGGACAGGGCCAGCCCCAGCATTTT. It specifies CAISEGQGQPQHF. The chain couples TRBV10-3 to TRBJ1-5; 8 bases map to TRBD1. Germline V gives CDR1 ENHRY, CDR2 SYGVKD. The CDR3 loop spans 13 amino acids. The V and J ends lost 2 bases and 7 bases, in that order; junction bases with no gene match: 1.

This clone has only a few counts. The CDR3 protein is CASSPSGASYGYTF. Written as DNA, the CDR3 is TGTGCCAGCAGCCCCTCGGGGGCCTCCTATGGCTACACCTTC. The chain uses TRBV14 and TRBJ1-2; possibly TRBD1 for D (6 bases). Germline values: CDR1 SGHDN, CDR2 FVKESK. The CDR3 runs to 14 residues. The V end lost 4 bases, the J end lost 4 bases, and 13 bases lay between the germline ends.

V usage is TRBV21-1 and J usage is TRBJ1-1. TRBV21-1 is an annotated pseudogene. The length of the CDR3 is 18 residues. Written as DNA, the CDR3 is TGTGCCAGCAGCAAAGCGTCGGTTATCGGATGTGTGGGGGAAAAAGCTTTCTTT. It specifies CASSKASVIGCVGEKAFF.

This clone has just a few counts. The chain couples TRBV19 to TRBJ2-7, with D perhaps matching TRBD1 (5 bases). The V gene's germline CDR1 is LNHDA and CDR2 SQIVND (reference sequence). The CDR3 length is 12 residues. V was trimmed by 5 bases and J by 3 bases, leaving 8 bases between them. The CDR3 here is CASSQQDYEQYF. The CDR3 DNA follows: TGTGCCAGTAGTCAACAGGACTACGAGCAGTACTTC.

The chain combines TRBV5-6 with TRBJ2-3; 9 nucleotides agree with TRBD2. V was pared by 4 bases and J by 8 bases, with 14 bases of the junction left unmatched. Germline assignment: CDR1 SGHDT and CDR2 YYEEEE. The CDR3 runs 16 residues. The CDR3: CASSPAGVAGEATQYF. CDR3 DNA sequence: TGTGCCAGCAGCCCCGCGGGGGTAGCGGGAGAAGCTACGCAGTATTTT.

The genes are TRBV7-9 and TRBJ2-3, with a weak D call TRBD2 (5 bases). V lost 2 bases and J 4 bases, leaving 10 bases between the germline ends. Per the germline V gene, CDR1 is SEHNR and CDR2 is FQNEAQ (reference sequence). The CDR3 runs 14 residues. The CDR3 DNA follows: TGTGCCAGCAGCTTAATGACTACCTCAGATACGCAGTATTTT. It yields the protein CASSLMTTSDTQYF.

This rearrangement joins TRBV27 to TRBJ2-7, with 8 nucleotides matching TRBD2. CDR1 is MNHEY and CDR2 is SMNVEV in the germline V gene (reference sequence). The V segment lost 5 bases and the J segment 7 bases; nucleotides outside the gene matches: 7. This CDR3 has 13 amino acids. The CDR3 here is CASSPVGGGEQYF. The CDR3 DNA is TGTGCCAGCAGTCCCGTAGGCGGGGGGGAGCAGTACTTC.

The chain recombines TRBV2 with TRBJ2-7, with TRBD2 identical over 11 bases. The CDR3 length is 20 residues. Trimming cost V 7 bases and J 2 bases; bases outside gene matches: 22. Looked up from germline, CDR1 is SNHLY and CDR2 is FYNNEI. CDR3 nucleotide sequence: TGTGCCAGCAACCTAACACCCGGGACTAGCGGAGGAGGGGGCACCTACGAGCAGTACTTC. This sequence encodes CASNLTPGTSGGGGTYEQYF.

This clone was detected once. V gene TRBV20-1 combines with J gene TRBJ2-3; D is perhaps TRBD2 (6 bases). The V gene's germline CDR1 is DFQATT and CDR2 SNEGSKA (reference sequence). The CDR3 runs 11 residues. The V end was cut by 6 bases, the J end by 6 bases, with 10 bases between. The CDR3 loop is CSARTSDTQYF. CDR3 in DNA: TGCAGTGCCCGTACTAGCGATACGCAGTATTTT.

This clone was observed a single time. The chain recombines TRBV2 with TRBJ1-2; D is possibly TRBD1 (5 bases). With 4 bases removed from V and 3 bases from J, the gap between germline ends came to 18 bases. The CDR3 sequence is 16 residues long. Germline values: CDR1 SNHLY, CDR2 FYNNEI. The CDR3 is CASSASLKGADYGYTF. The CDR3 DNA sequence: TGTGCCAGCAGTGCATCGCTAAAAGGGGCAGACTATGGCTACACCTTC. Variable domain in full (rest from reference TRBV2 and TRBJ1-2): EPEVTQTPSHQVTQMGQEVILRCVPISNHLYFYWYRQILGQKVEFLVSFYNNEISEKSEIFDDQFSVERPDGSNFTLKIRSTKLEDSAMYFCASSASLKGADYGYTFGSGTRLTVV.

This chain connects TRBV5-5 to TRBJ2-5; TRBD2 agrees at 9 bases. This CDR3 region has 17 residues. Trimming at V came to 3 bases and at J to 5 bases, leaving 14 bases not matched to a gene. The germline V gene has CDR1 SGHKS and CDR2 YYEKEE (reference sequence). The CDR3 protein is CASSWEVASGILETQYF. In nucleotides, the CDR3 is TGTGCCAGCAGCTGGGAGGTCGCTAGCGGGATTCTCGAGACCCAGTACTTC.

The chain combines TRBV28 with TRBJ2-1; 10 bases are a match to TRBD1. Germline V CDR1 and CDR2: MDHEN, SYDVKM. J was trimmed by 6 bases and V by 4 bases; bases with no gene match: 6. The CDR3 spans 15 residues. Here the CDR3 DNA reads TGTGCCAGCAGTTGGCCCGGGACAGGGGTCAATGAGCAGTTCTTC. This codes for CASSWPGTGVNEQFF.

The chain joins TRBV18 to TRBJ1-2; the D is unclear. V lost 3 bases and J 0 bases, leaving 5 bases between the germline ends. This CDR3 contains 13 residues. Germline CDR1 reads KGHSH; CDR2 reads LQKENI. CDR3 in DNA: TGTGCCAGCTCACCCGAGTCTAACTATGGCTACACCTTC. Its protein product is CASSPESNYGYTF.

The table lists this clone with a few counts. The chain is built from TRBV4-3 and TRBJ1-2; D is uncertain. Germline V gives CDR1 LGHNA, CDR2 YSLEER. The CDR3 loop spans 13 amino acids. V was clipped by 0 bases and J by 5 bases, with 7 bases between them. For the CDR3, the DNA is TGCGCCAGCAGCCAAGAATGGGAATATGGCTACACCTTC. Protein product: CASSQEWEYGYTF.

V gene TRBV7-2 combines with J gene TRBJ2-7; no definite D call. The CDR3 sequence is 14 residues long. Germline-derived CDR1 and CDR2 are SGHTA and FQGNSA. Trimming took 3 bases from V and 5 from J, leaving 14 bases between them. CDR3 protein: CASSFLRKPDEQYF. Here the CDR3 DNA reads TGTGCCAGCAGCTTTCTGCGGAAACCAGACGAGCAGTACTTC. The variable domain in full, with the rest retrieved from reference TRBV7-2 and TRBJ2-7, is GAGVSQSPSNKVTEKGKDVELRCDPISGHTALYWYRQSLGQGLEFLIYFQGNSAPDKSGLPSDRFSAERTGGSVSTLTIQRTQQEDSAVYLCASSFLRKPDEQYFGPGTRLTVT.

The V and J genes are TRBV19 and TRBJ2-2, with a tentative D call TRBD2 (6 bases). Trimming took 6 bases from V and 3 from J, leaving 14 bases between them. CDR3 length: 15 residues. Germline CDR1 is LNHDA and CDR2 is SQIVND (reference sequence). This chain's CDR3 is CASRRGGSDTGELFF. CDR3 nucleotides: TGTGCCAGTAGGCGGGGTGGGAGCGACACCGGGGAGCTGTTTTTT.

The chain combines TRBV23-1 with TRBJ1-6; D uncertain. TRBV23-1 is labeled an ORF, and its function is uncertain. V shed 9 bases and J shed 11 bases, with 8 bases lying between them. This CDR3 spans 10 amino acids. The CDR3 reads CARPRTPLHF. The CDR3 DNA reads as TGCGCCAGACCAAGAACACCCCTCCACTTT.

The chain joins TRBV6-5 to TRBJ1-2, with D possibly TRBD1 on 5 matching bases. Deletions cut 2 bases from V and 4 bases from J, with 14 bases between. There are 15 residues in the CDR3. Germline assignment: CDR1 MNHEY and CDR2 SVGAGI. Here the CDR3 DNA reads TGTGCCAGCAGTTACACCGGGGCCGTGGGCTATGGCTACACCTTC. It codes for CASSYTGAVGYGYTF.

The chain joins TRBV29-1 to TRBJ2-1; 14 nucleotides match TRBD2. The CDR3 is 15 amino acids. The germline V gene encodes CDR1 SQVTM and CDR2 ANQGSEA. The trim removed 7 bases at V and 7 bases at J, leaving 9 bases unmatched. The CDR3 bases are TGCAGCGCCGGGACTAGCGGGAGAGTTCTGAATGAGCAGTTCTTC. Protein sequence: CSAGTSGRVLNEQFF.

The sample holds one count of this clone. This rearrangement joins TRBV11-3 to TRBJ2-1; the D call may be TRBD1 or TRBD2 (7 bases each). V was trimmed by 8 bases and J by 7 bases, leaving 18 bases between them. The CDR3 extends over 14 amino acids. The germline V gene has CDR1 SGHNT and CDR2 YENEEA. CDR3 amino acids: CASSPGEGANEQFF. CDR3 bases: TGTGCCAGCTCCCCCGGGGAGGGGGCGAATGAGCAGTTCTTC.

CDR3 nucleotide sequence: TGTGCCAGCAGCTTACCCTTAGTCTACGAGCAGTACTTC. It is translated as CASSLPLVYEQYF. The rearrangement links TRBV7-2 to TRBJ2-7; no clear D. The germline CDR1 and CDR2 sequences are SGHTA and FQGNSA. The CDR3 has 13 amino acids. The ends were cut back, 2 bases at V and 3 bases at J, with 8 bases in the middle.

V gene TRBV2 combines with J gene TRBJ1-2; 8 bases align to TRBD1. V lost 6 bases to trimming and J lost 8 bases; unmatched junction nucleotides: 14. The CDR3 runs 15 residues. Per the germline V gene, CDR1 is SNHLY and CDR2 is FYNNEI. The CDR3 bases are TGTGCCAGCAGGACGGGCCCAGGGGGCGCTTCCGGCTACACCTTC. As protein: CASRTGPGGASGYTF.

This chain uses TRBV27 with TRBJ2-5; D gene uncertain. The CDR3 sequence is 11 residues long. The V gene's germline CDR1 is MNHEY and CDR2 SMNVEV (reference sequence). V was cut by 0 bases and J by 5 bases, with 1 base left in between. CDR3 nucleotides: TGTGCCAGCAGTTTATCGGAGACCCAGTACTTC. Its protein is CASSLSETQYF.